The rows below give T cell receptor beta chains drawn from one sample of a study of blood T cell repertoires in COVID-19. The data were produced by immunoSEQ multiplex PCR, yet TCRdb's version contains in-frame clones alone and is incomplete. In the table there are tens of thousands of clones, roughly 87% of which are singletons. Specimen: peripheral blood. These receptors originate from a male donor with acute or convalescent COVID-19. Each CDR3 is given without its conserved first and last residue. Each record gives: V gene, CDR3 protein.

>TRBV3-1/TRBV3-2
ASSQGAGVGTEAF
>TRBV29-1
SVDPGQGGTEAF
>TRBV7-2
ASSLSRDEQF
>TRBV6-5
ASSYSGQPGDTEAF
>TRBV5-1
ASTPLGQPYGYT
>TRBV6-5
ASSYSTQINEKLF
>TRBV15
ATSRGTSGGETQY
>TRBV5-1
ASSLGQGEAF
>TRBV28
ASTPGLVSYEQY
>TRBV27
ASSPGTGKSSYEQY
>TRBV11-2
ASSLSLLAGVSDEQF
>TRBV5-1
ASSWGGDLAGNTIY
>TRBV18
ASSPSGQPQH
>TRBV5-1
ASSIQGAPEAF
>TRBV28
ASSLGFQPQH
>TRBV7-6
ASSLGAAGDRSPLH
>TRBV19
ASSPRDSASRDTEAF
>TRBV6-1
ASSVLGGDRGNQPQH
>TRBV15
ATRRSSGGGETQY
>TRBV27
ASSPGLAPGEAF
>TRBV6-5
ASTDRGLGEQY
>TRBV19
ASSIAGVEQF
>TRBV9
ASSASGTSAEQF
>TRBV6-5
ASSYFQGPETQY
>TRBV5-6
ASSSYRDPNSPLH
>TRBV24-1
ATSGRQGGNQPQH
>TRBV7-2
ASSLQGRGNTGELF
>TRBV5-1
ASSLDRGSEKLF
>TRBV18
ASSPPTGRVSNEQF
>TRBV5-1
ASTPGQGATEAF
>TRBV15
ATSRSGGNSPLH
>TRBV18
ASSLLSRDRVLSIGETQY
>TRBV11-3
ASSRSYNSPLH
>TRBV4-2
ASTKGVGEGVSYNEQF
>TRBV18
ASSTSGQGGSEKLF
>TRBV5-1
ASSLDREGNTQY
>TRBV19
ASSRYGVLGDEQF
>TRBV7-9
ASTGPGDEQF
>TRBV19
ASSVLRQDKAF
>TRBV4-1
ASSQDYSLGDTEAF
>TRBV2
ASSEAPGNEKLF
>TRBV21-1
ASSKARSRSNSPLH
>TRBV20-1
SASSGLDANEKLF
>TRBV7-2
ASSPPGQPGTGELF
>TRBV7-2
ASSPLAGISTDTQY
>TRBV2
ASTSGTSYEQY
>TRBV5-4
ASSPSNRNTEAF
>TRBV5-8
ASSWSAGAGNTIY
>TRBV7-2
ASSFGEDTEAF